What follows are 12 T cell receptor beta chains derived from one specimen sequenced in a study of regulatory T cells in long-lasting Graves disease. Assembly of TCR beta libraries relied on iRepertoire HTBI primers together with Arm-PCR of CDR3 regions. TCRdb redid the calling of the multiplex PCR reads with MiXCR, one entry per CDR3 protein. The repertoire holds 400,000 to 450,000 distinct CDR3 sequences, with under 15% as singletons. Described time point: newly diagnosed GD, antithyroid drugs for less than 3 months. RNA isolated from PBMCs was used to make the TCR library. This sample was shared with a second study, whose subject was T cells in Graves' hyperthyroidism and ophthalmopathy.

Source: peripheral blood mononuclear cells (PBMCs), taken at new diagnosis, from a patient treated with antithyroid drugs. The receptor source for this set is a woman under 40 with Graves disease.

This clonotype has just a few counts. The CDR3 sequence: CASSIGDRELGANVLTF. The CDR3 DNA is TGTGCCAGTAGTATAGGGGACAGGGAGCTTGGGGCCAACGTCCTGACTTTC. The chain employs TRBV19 and TRBJ2-6, with 9 bases that match TRBD1. Trimming at V came to 1 base and at J to 3 bases, leaving 4 bases not matched to a gene. The length of the CDR3 is 17 residues. CDR1 and CDR2 from the germline V gene are LNHDA and SQIVND (reference sequence).

This clonotype was recorded at least ten times. The CDR3 sequence is CATSDSYRVKGQETQYF. CDR3 nucleotide sequence: TGTGCCACCAGTGACTCGTACAGGGTGAAGGGGCAAGAGACCCAGTACTTC. The V gene is TRBV24-1, the J gene TRBJ2-5, with D perhaps matching TRBD1 (6 bases). The CDR3 covers 17 residues. Germline V gene lookup returns CDR1 KGHDR and CDR2 SFDVKD. V was trimmed by 4 bases and J by 2 bases, leaving 19 bases between them.

The chain couples TRBV10-1 to TRBJ2-1; unclear D gene. V dropped 1 base and J dropped 9 bases, with 7 bases sitting between them. Germline loops: CDR1 WNHNN, CDR2 SYGVQD (reference sequence). The CDR3 is 12 amino acids. CDR3: CASSEFDSEQFF. The CDR3 bases are TGCGCCAGCAGTGAGTTTGATAGTGAGCAGTTCTTC.

For this clonotype: Given a much more abundant clone one base away, this may be a read error. CDR3 sequence (DNA): TGTGCCAGCAGCTTCCCTAGGACTAGCGGGAGGCTGAATGGGCAGTTCTTC. Encoded protein: CASSFPRTSGRLNGQFF. The J gene is TRBJ2-4, the V gene TRBV13, with TRBD2 identical over 14 bases. The J call may be faulty, since TRBJ2-1 better matches the DNA end. CDR3 length: 17 residues. Germline CDR1 PRHDT, CDR2 FYEKMQ (reference sequence).

This clonotype came up many times. The rearrangement uses TRBV10-3 and TRBJ1-5; D is perhaps TRBD1 (5 bases). Germline V gene sequence: CDR1 ENHRY, CDR2 SYGVKD. This CDR3 is 19 amino acids long. The germline V and J ends were trimmed by 2 bases and 1 base, with 21 bases remaining between them. CDR3 sequence (DNA): TGTGCCATCAGTGAGAATGGGAGGGGATCCCTAGGGAGCAATCAGCCCCAGCATTTT. Protein product: CAISENGRGSLGSNQPQHF.

The rearrangement links TRBV4-1 to TRBJ2-5, with TRBD2 as a possible D gene (5 bases). CDR3 length equals 16 residues. CDR1 and CDR2 from the germline V gene are MGHRA and YSYEKL. Trimming removed 0 bases at V and 5 bases at J, with 16 bases between. This CDR3 is CASSQDKAGPAETQYF. The CDR3 DNA is TGCGCCAGCAGCCAAGATAAGGCGGGCCCCGCGGAGACCCAGTACTTC.

This chain joins TRBV19 and TRBJ1-1; the D is unclear. CDR3 length equals 13 residues. V was pared by 5 bases and J by 7 bases, with 14 bases between. Germline loops: CDR1 LNHDA, CDR2 SQIVND (reference sequence). CDR3 residues: CASSDRRWGEAFF. CDR3 bases: TGTGCCAGTAGTGACCGAAGGTGGGGTGAAGCTTTCTTT.

This clonotype was found many times. The V call is TRBV28, the J call TRBJ1-1; D gene unclear. The ends were cut back, 4 bases at V and 7 bases at J, with 4 bases in the middle. This CDR3 spans 10 amino acids. Germline V gene lookup returns CDR1 MDHEN and CDR2 SYDVKM. This CDR3 is CASSSSEAFF. The CDR3 DNA follows: TGTGCCAGCAGTTCGAGTGAAGCTTTCTTT.

This clonotype was seen repeatedly, ten times or more. The chain employs TRBV7-3 and TRBJ2-1; no reliable D call. V lost 5 bases and J lost 4, with 12 bases in between. Looked up from germline, CDR1 is SGHTA and CDR2 is FQGTGA. CDR3 length: 14 amino acids. CDR3 coding DNA: TGTGCCAGCAGCCCCCTCCGGCGATACAATGAGCAGTTCTTC. Its translation: CASSPLRRYNEQFF.

Ten or more counts support this clonotype. This rearrangement joins TRBV12-3 or TRBV12-4 to TRBJ2-1, with D possibly being TRBD1 or TRBD2 (5 bases each). V was clipped by 0 bases and J by 9 bases, with 12 bases between them. The CDR3 is 14 amino acids. The CDR3 DNA sequence: TGTGCCAGCAGTTTAGCGGGAGCGAGGGGTGAGCAGTTCTTC. Amino acids: CASSLAGARGEQFF.

This clonotype showed up just a few times. This chain joins TRBV30 and TRBJ2-6; 7 nucleotides agree with TRBD1. CDR1 is GTSNPN, CDR2 SVGIG, per germline (reference sequence). V was clipped by 4 bases and J by 1 base; unmatched bases: 7. The CDR3 is 16 residues long. DNA of the CDR3: TGTGCCTGGAAGGAGCACAGGGGTTCTGGGGCCAACGTCCTGACTTTC. Its translation: CAWKEHRGSGANVLTF.

This clonotype was seen at least ten times. This sequence joins TRBV27 and TRBJ2-7; no clear D gene. CDR1 and CDR2 (germline): MNHEY, SMNVEV (reference sequence). V was shortened by 3 bases and J by 3 bases, with 9 bases between the two germline ends. The CDR3 runs to 13 residues. CDR3 bases: TGTGCCAGCAGTTTGGCCACTTACTACGAGCAGTACTTC. The encoded protein is CASSLATYYEQYF.